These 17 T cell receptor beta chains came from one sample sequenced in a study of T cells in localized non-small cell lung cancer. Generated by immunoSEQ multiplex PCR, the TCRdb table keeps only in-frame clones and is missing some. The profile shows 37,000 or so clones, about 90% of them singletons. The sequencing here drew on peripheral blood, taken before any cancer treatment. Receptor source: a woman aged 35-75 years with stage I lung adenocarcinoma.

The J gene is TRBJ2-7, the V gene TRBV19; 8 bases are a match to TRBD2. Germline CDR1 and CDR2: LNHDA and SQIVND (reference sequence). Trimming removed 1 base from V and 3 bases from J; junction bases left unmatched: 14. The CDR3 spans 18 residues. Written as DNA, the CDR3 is TGTGCCAGTAGTATAGTGGCCGGACGAGCGGGGGCTTTCTACGAGCAGTACTTC. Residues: CASSIVAGRAGAFYEQYF. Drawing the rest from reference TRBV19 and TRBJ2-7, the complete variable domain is DGGITQSPKYLFRKEGQNVTLSCEQNLNHDAMYWYRQDPGQGLRLIYYSQIVNDFQKGDIAEGYSVSREKKESFPLTVTSAQKNPTAFYLCASSIVAGRAGAFYEQYFGPGTRLTVT.

The CDR3 here is CASSLGLAGHYEQYF. The CDR3 coding sequence is TGTGCCAGCAGCTTAGGACTAGCGGGACACTACGAGCAGTACTTC. The chain is built from TRBV7-6 and TRBJ2-7, with 11 bases identical to TRBD2. The CDR3 length is 15 residues. Germline V gene lookup returns CDR1 SGHVS and CDR2 FNYEAQ. V lost 1 base to trimming and J lost 3 bases; unmatched junction nucleotides: 2.

The CDR3 coding sequence is TGTGCCAGCAGCTTAGGGAGAAATGGAGAGACCCAGTACTTC. This codes for CASSLGRNGETQYF. This chain uses TRBV7-9 with TRBJ2-5; D is unclear. The V and J ends lost 1 base and 4 bases respectively, with 10 bases between them. CDR1 and CDR2 (germline): SEHNR, FQNEAQ (reference sequence). The CDR3 has 14 residues.

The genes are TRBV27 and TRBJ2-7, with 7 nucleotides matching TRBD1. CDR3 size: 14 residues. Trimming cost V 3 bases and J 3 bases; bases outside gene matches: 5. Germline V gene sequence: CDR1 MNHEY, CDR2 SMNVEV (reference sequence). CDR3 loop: CASSLAGGLYEQYF. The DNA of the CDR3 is TGTGCCAGCAGTTTGGCAGGGGGTCTCTACGAGCAGTACTTC.

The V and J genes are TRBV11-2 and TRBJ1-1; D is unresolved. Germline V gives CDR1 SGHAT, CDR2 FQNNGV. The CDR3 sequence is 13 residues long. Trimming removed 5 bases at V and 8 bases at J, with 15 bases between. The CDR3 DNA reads TGTGCCAGCAGCCCCCCGGATAGGTTCGAAGCTTTCTTT. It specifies CASSPPDRFEAFF.

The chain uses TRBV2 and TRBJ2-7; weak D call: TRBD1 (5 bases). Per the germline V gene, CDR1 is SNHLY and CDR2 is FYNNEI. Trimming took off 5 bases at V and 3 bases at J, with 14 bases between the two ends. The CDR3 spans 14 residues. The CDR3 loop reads CASSRPDTLYEQYF. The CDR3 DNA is TGTGCCAGCAGTCGACCGGACACCCTCTACGAGCAGTACTTC.

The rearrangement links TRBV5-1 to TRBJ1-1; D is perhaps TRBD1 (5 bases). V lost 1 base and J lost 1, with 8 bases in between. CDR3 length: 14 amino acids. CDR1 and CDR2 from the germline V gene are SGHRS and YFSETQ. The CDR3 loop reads CASSLQGANTEAFF. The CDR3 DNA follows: TGCGCCAGCAGCTTGCAGGGCGCGAACACTGAAGCTTTCTTT.

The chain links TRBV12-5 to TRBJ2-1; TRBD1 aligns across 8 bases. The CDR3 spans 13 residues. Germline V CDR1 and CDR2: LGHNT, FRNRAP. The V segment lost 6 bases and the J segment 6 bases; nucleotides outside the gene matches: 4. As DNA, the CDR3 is TGTGCTAGTGGCTGGACAGGGTCCAATGAGCAGTTCTTC. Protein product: CASGWTGSNEQFF. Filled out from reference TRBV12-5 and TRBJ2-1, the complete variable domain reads DARVTQTPRHKVTEMGQEVTMRCQPILGHNTVFWYRQTMMQGLELLAYFRNRAPLDDSGMPKDRFSAEMPDATLATLKIQPSEPRDSAVYFCASGWTGSNEQFFGPGTRLTVL.

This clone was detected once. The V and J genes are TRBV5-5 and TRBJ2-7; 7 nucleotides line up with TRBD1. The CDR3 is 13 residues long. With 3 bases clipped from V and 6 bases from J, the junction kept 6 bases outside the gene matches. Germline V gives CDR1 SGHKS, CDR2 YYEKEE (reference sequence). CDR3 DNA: TGTGCCAGCAGCTCACAGGGGTCCCTCGAGCAGTACTTC. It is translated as CASSSQGSLEQYF.

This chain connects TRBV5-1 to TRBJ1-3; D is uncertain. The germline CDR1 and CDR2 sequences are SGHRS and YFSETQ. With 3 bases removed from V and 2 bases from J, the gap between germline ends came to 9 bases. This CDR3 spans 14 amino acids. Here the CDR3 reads CASSSDIPGNTIYF. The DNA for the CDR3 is TGCGCCAGCAGCTCTGACATACCTGGAAACACCATATATTTT.

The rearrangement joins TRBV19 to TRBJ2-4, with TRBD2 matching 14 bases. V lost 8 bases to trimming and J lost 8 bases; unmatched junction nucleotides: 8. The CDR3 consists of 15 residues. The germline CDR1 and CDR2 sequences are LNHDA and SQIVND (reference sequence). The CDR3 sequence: CASRTGTSGSDIQYF. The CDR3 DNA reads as TGTGCCAGTCGAACCGGGACTAGCGGGAGTGACATTCAGTACTTC.

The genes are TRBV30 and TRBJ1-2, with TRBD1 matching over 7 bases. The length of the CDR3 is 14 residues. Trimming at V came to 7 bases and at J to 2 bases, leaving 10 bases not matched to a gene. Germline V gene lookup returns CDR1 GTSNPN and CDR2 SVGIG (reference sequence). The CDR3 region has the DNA TGTGCCTCGACTTCTCAGGGGGGGAACTATGGCTACACCTTC. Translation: CASTSQGGNYGYTF.

The CDR3 DNA reads TGCAGCGTTGCCGGCGGACAGGGGTCCTACGAGCAGTACTTC. Residues: CSVAGGQGSYEQYF. J is TRBJ2-7 and V is TRBV29-1; 9 nucleotides agree with TRBD1. There are 14 residues in the CDR3. The V and J ends lost 4 bases and 1 base, in that order; junction bases with no gene match: 5. Germline V gene sequence: CDR1 SQVTM, CDR2 ANQGSEA.

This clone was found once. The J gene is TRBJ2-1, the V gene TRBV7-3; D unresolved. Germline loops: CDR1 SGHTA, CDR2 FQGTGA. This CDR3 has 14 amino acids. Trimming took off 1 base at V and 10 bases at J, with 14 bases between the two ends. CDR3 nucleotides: TGTGCCAGCAGCTTAAGCGCTACCCCCGGGGAGCAGTTCTTC. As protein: CASSLSATPGEQFF.

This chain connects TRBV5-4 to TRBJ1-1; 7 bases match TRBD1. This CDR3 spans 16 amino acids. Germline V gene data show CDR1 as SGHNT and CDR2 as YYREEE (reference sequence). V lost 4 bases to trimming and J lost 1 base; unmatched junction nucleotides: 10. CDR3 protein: CASSQGEGATNTEAFF. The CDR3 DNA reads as TGTGCCAGCAGCCAAGGAGAGGGGGCGACGAACACTGAAGCTTTCTTT.

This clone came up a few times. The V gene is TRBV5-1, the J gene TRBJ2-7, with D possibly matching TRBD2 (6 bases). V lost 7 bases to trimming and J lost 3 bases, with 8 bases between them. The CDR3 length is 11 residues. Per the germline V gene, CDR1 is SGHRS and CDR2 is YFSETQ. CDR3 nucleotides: TGCGCCAGCCATAGCGGCTACGAGCAGTACTTC. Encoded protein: CASHSGYEQYF.

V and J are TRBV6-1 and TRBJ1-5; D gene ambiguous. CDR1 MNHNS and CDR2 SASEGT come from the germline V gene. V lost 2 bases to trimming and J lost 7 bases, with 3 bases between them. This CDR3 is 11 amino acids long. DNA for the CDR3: TGTGCCAGCAGTGAAACCCAGCCCCAGCATTTT. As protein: CASSETQPQHF.